Presented here are 15 T cell receptor beta chains from one specimen sequenced in a study of PD-L1 blockade in urothelial cancer. As for time point: pretreatment peripheral blood. Clones were read by immunoSEQ multiplex PCR, and TCRdb kept only the in-frame ones, dropping some. The table has approximately 90,000 clones, 84% seen once. This material consisted of PBMCs, taken around atezolizumab (anti-PD-L1) treatment. These receptors came from a man in his sixties with urothelial cancer.

The chain joins TRBV5-5 to TRBJ1-5; 7 positions agree with TRBD1. J gave up 1 base and V 4 bases, and 8 bases lay outside the gene matches. The germline CDR1 and CDR2 sequences are SGHKS and YYEKEE (reference sequence). CDR3 length equals 16 residues. The CDR3 coding sequence is TGTGCCAGCAGCCCACTCGACAGGGACAGCAATCAGCCCCAGCATTTT. Translated, it gives CASSPLDRDSNQPQHF.

The chain uses TRBV7-8 and TRBJ1-5; TRBD1 is a possible D gene (5 bases). Deletions cut 1 base from V and 5 bases from J, with 15 bases between. CDR1 and CDR2 (germline): SGHVS, FQNEAQ. The CDR3 runs to 16 residues. The CDR3 region has the DNA TGTGCCAGCAGCTTAGGTGGGGGGGGAGGAGATCAGCCCCAGCATTTT. The encoded protein is CASSLGGGGGDQPQHF.

Here the CDR3 reads CASKAQGSYNEQFF. CDR3 bases: TGTGCCAGCAAGGCCCAGGGATCCTACAATGAGCAGTTCTTC. This rearrangement joins TRBV2 to TRBJ2-1, with a weak D call TRBD1 (5 bases). Per germline, CDR1 SNHLY and CDR2 FYNNEI. The CDR3 extends over 14 amino acids. V was clipped by 7 bases and J by 1 base, with 11 bases between them. Full variable domain (remainder filled in from reference TRBV2 and TRBJ2-1): EPEVTQTPSHQVTQMGQEVILRCVPISNHLYFYWYRQILGQKVEFLVSFYNNEISEKSEIFDDQFSVERPDGSNFTLKIRSTKLEDSAMYFCASKAQGSYNEQFFGPGTRLTVL.

This clone turned up a few times. V gene TRBV2 combines with J gene TRBJ1-5, with 7 bases matching TRBD1. In germline, CDR1 is SNHLY, CDR2 FYNNEI. The trim removed 4 bases at V and 11 bases at J, leaving 5 bases unmatched. The CDR3 is made up of 12 amino acids. The CDR3 spells CASSGRQGSQHF. Written as DNA, the CDR3 is TGTGCCAGCAGTGGAAGACAGGGTTCCCAGCATTTT. Combining the CDR3 with reference TRBV2 and TRBJ1-5 gives the whole variable domain EPEVTQTPSHQVTQMGQEVILRCVPISNHLYFYWYRQILGQKVEFLVSFYNNEISEKSEIFDDQFSVERPDGSNFTLKIRSTKLEDSAMYFCASSGRQGSQHFGDGTRLSIL.

V and J are TRBV7-2 and TRBJ1-1, with D maybe TRBD1 (5 bases). Germline values: CDR1 SGHTA, CDR2 FQGNSA. The CDR3 totals 13 residues. V lost 1 base, J lost 7 bases, and 10 bases lay in between. In DNA form, the CDR3 reads TGTGCCAGCAGCTTAGAGGCAGGGCTTGAAGCTTTCTTT. This codes for CASSLEAGLEAFF.

The CDR3 region has the DNA TGTGCCAGCAGCCGGGACTACCAAGAGACCCAGTACTTC. This encodes CASSRDYQETQYF. V usage is TRBV7-2 and J usage is TRBJ2-5; TRBD2 might be the D (6 bases). The germline V and J ends were trimmed by 5 bases and 0 bases, with 7 bases remaining between them. CDR3 length: 13 residues. Germline V lookup: CDR1 SGHTA, CDR2 FQGNSA.

The CDR3 DNA is TGCGCCAGCAGCTTGGCGGGGGAATATGAAAAACTGTTTTTT. This translates into CASSLAGEYEKLFF. The chain couples TRBV5-1 to TRBJ1-4; TRBD1 is a possible D gene (5 bases). V dropped 0 bases and J dropped 6 bases, with 9 bases sitting between them. Germline CDR1 reads SGHRS; CDR2 reads YFSETQ. The CDR3 runs to 14 residues.

The chain has TRBV7-8 and TRBJ2-7; 8 nucleotides agree with TRBD1. The ends lost 1 base at V and 2 bases at J; junction bases unmatched: 4. The CDR3 runs to 15 residues. Per germline, CDR1 SGHVS and CDR2 FQNEAQ. The CDR3 coding sequence is TGTGCCAGCAGCTTAGGGGGGACAGGTACCTACGAGCAGTACTTC. Translating it yields CASSLGGTGTYEQYF.

This clone was recorded only once. The genes are TRBV29-1 and TRBJ2-2; D gene ambiguous. CDR1 SQVTM and CDR2 ANQGSEA come from the germline V gene. The CDR3 has 16 amino acids. Trimming shortened V by 7 bases and J by 7 bases, and 25 bases separated the two germline ends. CDR3 DNA: TGCAGCGCCGCTGGGTTGGTGTCCCAGGCCGGCGGGGAGCTGTTTTTT. Its protein product is CSAAGLVSQAGGELFF.

V gene TRBV30 combines with J gene TRBJ2-7; TRBD1 matches at 10 bases. The CDR3 consists of 15 residues. Per the germline V gene, CDR1 is GTSNPN and CDR2 is SVGIG (reference sequence). The ends lost 1 base at V and 3 bases at J; junction bases unmatched: 6. In DNA, the CDR3 is TGTGCCTGGAGTGCCCGCCGGACAGGGGGCTACGAGCAGTACTTC. It translates to CAWSARRTGGYEQYF.

The table lists this clone with a few counts. The chain carries TRBV19 and TRBJ2-1; 9 positions match TRBD1. V was pared by 10 bases and J by 6 bases, with 4 bases of the junction left unmatched. The CDR3 covers 12 residues. CDR1 is LNHDA and CDR2 is SQIVND in the germline V gene (reference sequence). CDR3 sequence: CATTDRGNEQFF. CDR3 sequence (DNA): TGTGCCACTACGGACAGGGGCAATGAGCAGTTCTTC.

The chain couples TRBV7-9 to TRBJ1-6, with D possibly TRBD1 on 6 matching bases. Germline V gene lookup returns CDR1 SEHNR and CDR2 FQNEAQ (reference sequence). The CDR3 loop spans 14 amino acids. V was trimmed by 7 bases and J by 9 bases, leaving 16 bases between them. The CDR3 region is CASTSGGRGSPLHF. For the CDR3, the DNA is TGTGCCAGCACCTCCGGGGGGCGAGGTTCACCCCTCCACTTT.

V gene TRBV7-2 combines with J gene TRBJ2-5, with D possibly matching TRBD1 (6 bases). CDR3 length: 16 amino acids. Germline CDR1 SGHTA, CDR2 FQGNSA. V was cut by 1 base and J by 5 bases, with 17 bases left in between. CDR3 bases: TGTGCCAGCAGCTTAGGAGGTAGAGGGGGACGGGAGACCCAGTACTTC. It yields the protein CASSLGGRGGRETQYF. Full variable domain (rest looked up from reference TRBV7-2 and TRBJ2-5): GAGVSQSPSNKVTEKGKDVELRCDPISGHTALYWYRQSLGQGLEFLIYFQGNSAPDKSGLPSDRFSAERTGGSVSTLTIQRTQQEDSAVYLCASSLGGRGGRETQYFGPGTRLLVL.

The chain combines TRBV5-8 with TRBJ1-1; no clear D gene. Germline-derived CDR1 and CDR2 are SGHTS and YDEGEE. The V end was cut by 1 base, the J end by 7 bases, with 14 bases between. This CDR3 contains 14 residues. CDR3 sequence (DNA): TGTGCCAGCAGCTTGAGACCGGAGGTGGGTGAAGCTTTCTTT. Protein sequence: CASSLRPEVGEAFF.

The V call is TRBV5-1, the J call TRBJ2-7; 9 nucleotides align to TRBD1. CDR3 length equals 14 residues. Trimming cost V 4 bases and J 5 bases; bases outside gene matches: 7. CDR1 SGHRS and CDR2 YFSETQ come from the germline V gene. CDR3 nucleotides: TGCGCCAGCAGCGATCGGACAGGGGAGGACGAGCAGTACTTC. Protein: CASSDRTGEDEQYF.